This T cell receptor (beta chain) was sequenced for a study of T cells after yellow fever vaccination. In TCRdb, the 5' RACE reads were re-called with MiXCR into one record per CDR3 protein. The repertoire holds roughly 140,000 distinct CDR3 sequences, with roughly 8.2% as singletons. This clonotype was picked up many times. The TCR originated in a man aged 25-45 years who received the YFV17D yellow fever vaccine. The sequencing used CD4+ T cells sorted from PBMCs, collected 5 days after the yellow fever booster vaccination.

The CDR3, as DNA: TGTGCCAGCAAACTCGGGACCACGGCCCCCCTCCACTTT. This translates into CASKLGTTAPLHF. The chain couples TRBV6-5 to TRBJ1-6, with a weak D call TRBD1 (5 bases). The germline V gene has CDR1 MNHEY and CDR2 SVGAGI. This CDR3 spans 13 amino acids. V was trimmed by 7 bases and J by 13 bases, leaving 17 bases between them.